The T cell receptor (beta chain) under discussion was sequenced for a study of cytomegalovirus exposure and HLA in healthy donors. The CDR3 is 15 residues long. Germline V gene lookup returns CDR1 SGDLS and CDR2 YYNGEE. The junction had 4 bases not matched to a gene; V was cut back by 4 bases and J by 4 bases. Healthy individuals who donated bone marrow served as the donors. This clone was seen only a few times. The target antigen is unknown. The sample contains more than one DNA sequence encoding this CDR3. The PCR contained 60 Vbeta and 13 Jbeta primers. Libraries were prepared by immunoSEQ multiplex PCR; TCRdb keeps only in-frame clonotypes and omits some of them. The repertoire holds under 200,000 clones, roughly four fifths seen once, with around 10% in the top ten. Study results and caveats: According to a later analysis, donors in an Asian-associated ancestry cluster reportedly had fewer N-insertions than the approximately 620-donor mean.

The sample consisted of PBMCs. This sequence was found in a man aged 45-60 years in good health and CMV-seropositive. The V and J genes are TRBV9 and TRBJ2-1, with 11 bases that match TRBD1. The CDR3 reads CASSPGTGGYNEQFF. CDR3 DNA sequence: TGTGCCAGCAGCCCTGGGACAGGGGGATACAATGAGCAGTTCTTC.